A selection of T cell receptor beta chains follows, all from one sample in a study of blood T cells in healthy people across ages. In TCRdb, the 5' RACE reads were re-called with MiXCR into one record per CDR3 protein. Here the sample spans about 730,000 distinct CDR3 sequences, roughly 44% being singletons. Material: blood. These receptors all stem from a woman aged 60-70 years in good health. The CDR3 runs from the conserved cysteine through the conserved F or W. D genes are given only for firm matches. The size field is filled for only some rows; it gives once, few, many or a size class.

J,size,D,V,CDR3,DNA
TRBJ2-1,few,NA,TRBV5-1,CASSFQRFYNEQFF,TGCGCCAGCAGCTTCCAGCGGTTTTACAATGAGCAGTTCTTC
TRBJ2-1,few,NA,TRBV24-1,CATSDGWQEEKQFF,TGTGCCACCAGTGATGGCTGGCAGGAAGAAAAGCAGTTCTTC
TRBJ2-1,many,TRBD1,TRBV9,CASSDRTGSSYNEQFF,TGTGCCAGCAGCGACAGGACAGGGAGCTCCTACAATGAGCAGTTCTTC
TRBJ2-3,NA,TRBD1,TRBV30,CAWSVGTGDTQYF,TGTGCCTGGAGTGTGGGGACAGGGGATACGCAGTATTTT
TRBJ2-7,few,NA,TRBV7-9,CASSPNSGGTYEQYF,TGTGCCAGCAGCCCGAATAGCGGAGGGACCTACGAGCAGTACTTC
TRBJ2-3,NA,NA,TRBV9,CASSPREDTQYF,TGTGCCAGCAGCCCCAGGGAAGATACGCAGTATTTT
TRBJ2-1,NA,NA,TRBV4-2,CASSRPEGSYNEQFF,TGTGCCAGCAGCCGCCCCGAGGGGAGTTACAATGAGCAGTTCTTC
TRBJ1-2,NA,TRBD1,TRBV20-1,CSARAGQGARRGYTF,TGCAGTGCTAGAGCCGGACAGGGCGCTAGGAGGGGCTACACCTTC
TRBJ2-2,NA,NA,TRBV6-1,CASSDSRRSGELFF,TGTGCCAGCAGTGACTCTAGGCGTTCCGGGGAGCTGTTTTTT
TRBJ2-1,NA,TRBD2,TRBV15,CATSRASGGNEQFF,TGTGCCACCAGCAGGGCTAGCGGGGGGAATGAGCAGTTCTTC
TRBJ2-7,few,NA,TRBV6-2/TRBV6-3,CASSTGLLEQYF,TGTGCCAGCAGTACGGGACTTCTCGAGCAGTACTTC
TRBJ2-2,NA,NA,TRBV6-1,CASSEHSGGNTGELFF,TGTGCCAGCAGTGAACATTCGGGTGGTAACACCGGGGAGCTGTTTTTT
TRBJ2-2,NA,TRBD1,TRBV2,CASSGDRGNAGELFF,TGTGCCAGCAGTGGGGACAGGGGAAATGCCGGGGAGCTGTTTTTT
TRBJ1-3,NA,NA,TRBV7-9,CAFRRGISGNTIYF,TGTGCCTTTAGGCGGGGAATCTCTGGAAACACCATATATTTT
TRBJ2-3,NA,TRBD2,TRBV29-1,CSVEDAGGADTQYF,TGCAGCGTTGAAGATGCGGGGGGGGCAGATACGCAGTATTTT
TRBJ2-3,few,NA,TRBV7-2,CASSLNRAGASTDTQYF,TGTGCCAGCAGCTTAAACCGGGCAGGGGCCTCCACAGATACGCAGTATTTT
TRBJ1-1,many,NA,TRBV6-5,CASSRKVATTEAFF,TGTGCCAGCAGTCGCAAGGTGGCGACGACTGAAGCTTTCTTT
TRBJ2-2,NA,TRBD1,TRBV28,CASSDRDRNTGELFF,TGTGCCAGCAGTGACCGGGACAGGAACACCGGGGAGCTGTTTTTT